This T cell receptor (beta chain) comes out of a study of CD8 T cells in ankylosing spondylitis. In this sample, this clonotype turned up many times. As yet, its antigen is unknown. Study findings and constraints: Enrichment of disease-linked clones was reportedly significant in matched ankylosing spondylitis synovial fluid. CD8+ cells made up the disease-linked clones, which were relatively rare in peripheral blood. There were earlier reports of some motif variants in reactive arthritis synovial fluid and blood. About 8 highly homologous variants formed a TCR beta motif that appeared characteristic of ankylosing spondylitis blood.

As the method for making TCR beta libraries, quantitative 5'-RACE with molecular barcodes was used. TCRdb re-called the 5' RACE reads through MiXCR, storing one row per CDR3 protein. The repertoire has about 480,000 distinct CDR3 sequences, 17% of them found once; the top ten carry approximately 1%. Germline V gene sequence: CDR1 SGHTA, CDR2 FQGNSA. Trimming removed 0 bases at V and 4 bases at J, with 10 bases between. The CDR3 is 15 residues long. The specimen was blood, either unsorted or a sorted T cell fraction (not recorded which). The TCR originated in a male donor with ankylosing spondylitis. This sequence joins TRBV7-2 and TRBJ1-5; possible D gene TRBD1, 6 bases. The CDR3 bases are TGTGCCAGCAGCTTAGCCGGGACACAAAATCAGCCCCAGCATTTT. It specifies CASSLAGTQNQPQHF.